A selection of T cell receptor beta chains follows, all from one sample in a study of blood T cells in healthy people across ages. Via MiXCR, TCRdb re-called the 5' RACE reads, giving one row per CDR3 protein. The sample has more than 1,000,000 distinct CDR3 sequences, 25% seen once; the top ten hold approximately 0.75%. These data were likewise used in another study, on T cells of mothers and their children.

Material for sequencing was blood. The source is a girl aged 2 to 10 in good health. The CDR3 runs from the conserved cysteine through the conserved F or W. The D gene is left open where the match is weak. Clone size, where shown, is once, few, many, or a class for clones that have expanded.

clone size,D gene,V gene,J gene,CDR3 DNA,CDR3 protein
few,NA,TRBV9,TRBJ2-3,TGTGCCAGCAGCGTCGTAGGAAACACAGATACGCAGTATTTT,CASSVVGNTDTQYF
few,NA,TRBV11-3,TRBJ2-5,TGTGCCAGCAGCTTTAAAGTCCAAGAGACCCAGTACTTC,CASSFKVQETQYF
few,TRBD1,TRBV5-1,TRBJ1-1,TGCGCCAGCAGCTGGACGACAGGGTCAGACACTGAAGCTTTCTTT,CASSWTTGSDTEAFF
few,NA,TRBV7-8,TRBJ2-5,TGTGCCAGCCCCCGGCCGCCGTCTTTAGAGACCCAGTACTTC,CASPRPPSLETQYF
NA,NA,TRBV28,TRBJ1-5,TGTGCCAGCCTATCCGGGACCCTCAATCAGCCCCAGCATTTT,CASLSGTLNQPQHF
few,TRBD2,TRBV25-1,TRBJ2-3,TGTGCCAGCAGTGGCTGGGGGGGGACGACAGATACGCAGTATTTT,CASSGWGGTTDTQYF
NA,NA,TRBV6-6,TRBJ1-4,TGTGCCAGCAGACCCTGGGGGAGTGAAAAACTGTTTTTT,CASRPWGSEKLFF
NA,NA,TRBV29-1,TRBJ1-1,TGCAGCGTTGAAGGAGGCGGGTTGAACACTGAAGCTTTCTTT,CSVEGGGLNTEAFF
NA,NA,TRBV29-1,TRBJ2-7,TGCAGCGCCACAGACGGGCTGGCCTACGAGCAGTACTTC,CSATDGLAYEQYF
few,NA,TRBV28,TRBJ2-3,TGTGCCAGCAGTTTACAGGTCCTCAACACAGATACGCAGTATTTT,CASSLQVLNTDTQYF
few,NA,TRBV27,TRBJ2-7,TGTGCCAGCAGTTTATCGGGCGGTGACGTGTCCTACGAGCAGTACTTC,CASSLSGGDVSYEQYF
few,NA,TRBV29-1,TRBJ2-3,TGCAGCGTTGAAGTGGCGGGGATCACAGATACGCAGTATTTT,CSVEVAGITDTQYF
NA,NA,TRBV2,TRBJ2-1,TGTGCCAGCAGTGTCCTGGGACCTCCTAATGAGCAGTTCTTC,CASSVLGPPNEQFF
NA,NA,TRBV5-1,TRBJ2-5,TGCGCCAGCAGCTTGGATAACGGGGGCTGGTCAGAGACCCAGTACTTC,CASSLDNGGWSETQYF
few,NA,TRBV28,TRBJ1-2,TGTGCCAGCACACCATTAGATACTGGATTTCATGGCTACACCTTC,CASTPLDTGFHGYTF
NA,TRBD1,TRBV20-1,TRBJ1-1,TGCAGTGCTAGTGAGGGGGCGCGGAGCACTGAAGCTTTCTTT,CSASEGARSTEAFF
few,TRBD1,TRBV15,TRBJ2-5,TGTGCCACCAGCAGGACAGGGGGAGAAGAGACCCAGTACTTC,CATSRTGGEETQYF
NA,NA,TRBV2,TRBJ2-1,TGTGCCAGCACGGCACGGAATGAGCAGTTCTTC,CASTARNEQFF
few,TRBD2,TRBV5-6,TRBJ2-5,TGTGCCAGCAGCTTTACCGGGGGGGGGACCCAGTACTTC,CASSFTGGGTQYF
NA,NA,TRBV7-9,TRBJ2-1,TGTGCCAGCAGCTTAGACAGGAGCTCCTACAATGAGCAGCTCTTC,CASSLDRSSYNEQLF
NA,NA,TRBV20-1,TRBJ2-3,TGCAGTGCTAGGTCATGGAGCACAGATACGCAGTATTTT,CSARSWSTDTQYF
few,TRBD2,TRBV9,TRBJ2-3,TGTGCCAGCAGCGGACTAGCCACAGATACGCAGTATTTT,CASSGLATDTQYF
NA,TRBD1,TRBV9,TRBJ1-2,TGTGCCAGCAGCTCAAACTACAGGGGGTACAGCTACACCTTC,CASSSNYRGYSYTF
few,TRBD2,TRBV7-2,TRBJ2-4,TGTGCCAGCAGCGTACCCGGACTAGCGGGAGGCAAAAACATTCAGTACTTC,CASSVPGLAGGKNIQYF
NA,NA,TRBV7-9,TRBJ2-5,TGTGCCAGCAGCCCCCGTAAGGCGGGCAGCCAAGAGACCCAGTACTTC,CASSPRKAGSQETQYF
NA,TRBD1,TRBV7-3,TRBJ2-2,TGTGCCAGCAGCCCGGACAGGGGTCCCGGGGAGCTGTTTTTT,CASSPDRGPGELFF
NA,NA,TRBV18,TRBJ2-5,TGTGCCAGCTGGGACGACCAAGAGACCCAGTACTTC,CASWDDQETQYF
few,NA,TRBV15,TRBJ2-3,TGTGCCACCAGCAGAGATCGTTCCCCAGGCGATACGCAGTATTTT,CATSRDRSPGDTQYF
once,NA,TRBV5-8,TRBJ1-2,TGTGCCAGCACTCCGAGCGGCGGAAGCGGAACTAACTATGGCTACACCTTC,CASTPSGGSGTNYGYTF
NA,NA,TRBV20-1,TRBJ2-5,TGCAGTGCTACTAGCGAGCAAGAGACCCAGTACTTC,CSATSEQETQYF
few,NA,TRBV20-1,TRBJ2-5,TGCAGTGCTAGAGACAGCGGCGGGACCCAGTACTTC,CSARDSGGTQYF
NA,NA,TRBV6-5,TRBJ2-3,TGTGCCAGCAGCCCCGGTAGGGTAGATACGCAGTATTTT,CASSPGRVDTQYF
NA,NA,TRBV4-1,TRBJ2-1,TGCGCCAGCAGCCAAGAACAAGCGGATGAGCAGTTCTTC,CASSQEQADEQFF
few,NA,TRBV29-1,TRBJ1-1,TGCAGCGTGCTGGCAGAGATGAACACTGAAGCTTTCTTT,CSVLAEMNTEAFF
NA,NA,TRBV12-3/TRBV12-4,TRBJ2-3,TGTGCCAGCAGATTTAGGAGGGATACGCAGTATTTT,CASRFRRDTQYF
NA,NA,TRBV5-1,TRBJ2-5,TGCGCCAGCAGCTTGGGCGGGACAAATAAAGGAGAGACCCAGTACTTC,CASSLGGTNKGETQYF
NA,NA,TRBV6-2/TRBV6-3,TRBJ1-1,TGTGCCAGCAGTGGGACGGAGATGAACACTGAAGCTTTCTTT,CASSGTEMNTEAFF
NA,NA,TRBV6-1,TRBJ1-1,TGTGCCAGCAGCCAAGACAGCATGAACACTGAAGCTTTCTTT,CASSQDSMNTEAFF
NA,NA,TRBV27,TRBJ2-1,TGTGCCAGCCCGGGACACCACTTGATTTTTAATGAGCAGTTCTTC,CASPGHHLIFNEQFF
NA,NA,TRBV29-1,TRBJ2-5,TGCAGCGCCTTTGCGCGCAAAACTCTGGAGACCCAGTACTTC,CSAFARKTLETQYF
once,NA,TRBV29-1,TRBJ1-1,TGCAGCGCGGAACCCCTGGACACTGAAGCTTTCTTT,CSAEPLDTEAFF
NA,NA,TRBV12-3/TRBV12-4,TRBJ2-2,TGTGCCAGCTTAACTAAACCCGGGGAGCTGTTTTTT,CASLTKPGELFF
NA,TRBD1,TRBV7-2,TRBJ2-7,TGTGCCAGCAGCTCGCACAGGGGGCCCTACGAGCAGTACTTC,CASSSHRGPYEQYF
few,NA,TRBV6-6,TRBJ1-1,TGTGCCAGCAGTTACTCGGTCGACACTGAAGCTTTCTTT,CASSYSVDTEAFF
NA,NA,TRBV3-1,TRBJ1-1,TGTGCCAGCAGCCCCACGAATCGCATCCCCGAAGCTTTCTTT,CASSPTNRIPEAFF
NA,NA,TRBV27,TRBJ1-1,TGTGCCAGCAGTCCTTCTAGCCGGGCCAGGGACACTGAAGCTTTCTTT,CASSPSSRARDTEAFF
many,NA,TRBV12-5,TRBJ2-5,TGTGCTAGTGGGGTAGCTTTTCCACCTCAAGAGACCCAGTACTTC,CASGVAFPPQETQYF
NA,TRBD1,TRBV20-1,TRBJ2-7,TGCAGTGCTAGTATACCGGGACAGATCTACGAGCAGTACTTC,CSASIPGQIYEQYF
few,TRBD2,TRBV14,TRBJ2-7,TGTGCCAGCAGCCACCCTAGCGGGAGTGGTTCCGAGCAGTACTTC,CASSHPSGSGSEQYF
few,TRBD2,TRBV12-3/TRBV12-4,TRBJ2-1,TGTGCCAGCAGTTTAGAAGTAGCGGGGGTATACAATGAGCAGTTCTTC,CASSLEVAGVYNEQFF
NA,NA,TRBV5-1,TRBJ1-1,TGCGCCAGCAGCTCCAGATCCAGGGTGGGCACTGAAGCTTTCTTT,CASSSRSRVGTEAFF
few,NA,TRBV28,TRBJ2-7,TGTGCCAGCTGTTTACAGGACTACGAGCAGTACTTC,CASCLQDYEQYF
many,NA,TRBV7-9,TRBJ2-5,TGTGCCAGCAGCTTACCGGAGACCCAGTACTTC,CASSLPETQYF
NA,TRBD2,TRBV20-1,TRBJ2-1,TGCAGTGCTAATAGTCCTAGCGGATACAATGAGCAGTTCTTC,CSANSPSGYNEQFF